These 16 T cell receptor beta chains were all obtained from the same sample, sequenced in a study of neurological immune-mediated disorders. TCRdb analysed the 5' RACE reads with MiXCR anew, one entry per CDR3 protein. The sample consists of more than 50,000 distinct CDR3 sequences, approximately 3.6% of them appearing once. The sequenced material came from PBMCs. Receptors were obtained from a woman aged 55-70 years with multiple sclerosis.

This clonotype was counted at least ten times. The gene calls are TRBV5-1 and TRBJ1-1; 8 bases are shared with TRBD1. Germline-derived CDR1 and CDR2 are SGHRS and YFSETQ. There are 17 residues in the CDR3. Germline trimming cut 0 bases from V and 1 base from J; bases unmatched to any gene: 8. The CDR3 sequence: CASSLDPLGTGNTEAFF. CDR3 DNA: TGCGCCAGCAGCTTGGACCCTCTCGGGACAGGGAACACTGAAGCTTTCTTT.

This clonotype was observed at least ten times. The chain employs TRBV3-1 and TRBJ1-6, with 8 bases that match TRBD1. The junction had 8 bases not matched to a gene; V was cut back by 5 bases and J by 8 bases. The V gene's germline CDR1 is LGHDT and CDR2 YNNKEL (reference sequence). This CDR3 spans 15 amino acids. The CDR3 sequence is CASSYLVDRDSPLHF. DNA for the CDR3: TGTGCCAGCAGCTACCTGGTGGACAGGGATTCACCCCTCCACTTT.

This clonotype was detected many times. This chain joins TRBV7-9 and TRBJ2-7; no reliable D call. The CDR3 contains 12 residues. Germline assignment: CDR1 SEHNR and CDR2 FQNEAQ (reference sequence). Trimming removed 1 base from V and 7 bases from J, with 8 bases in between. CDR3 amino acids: CASSLVLGEQYF. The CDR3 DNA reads TGTGCCAGCAGCTTAGTTTTGGGGGAGCAGTACTTC.

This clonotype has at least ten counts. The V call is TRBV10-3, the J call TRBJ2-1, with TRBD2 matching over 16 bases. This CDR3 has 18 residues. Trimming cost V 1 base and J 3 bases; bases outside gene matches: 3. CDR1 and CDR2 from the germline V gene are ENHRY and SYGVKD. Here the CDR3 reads CAISELGLAGGVYNEQFF. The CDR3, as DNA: TGTGCCATCAGTGAGTTGGGACTAGCGGGAGGGGTCTACAATGAGCAGTTCTTC.

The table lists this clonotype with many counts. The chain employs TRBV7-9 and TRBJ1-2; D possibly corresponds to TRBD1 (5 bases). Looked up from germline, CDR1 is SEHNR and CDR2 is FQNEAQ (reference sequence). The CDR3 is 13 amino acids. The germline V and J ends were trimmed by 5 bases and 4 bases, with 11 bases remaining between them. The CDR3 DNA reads TGTGCCAGCAGCCTACCCGGGACCTATGGCTACACCTTC. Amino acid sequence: CASSLPGTYGYTF.

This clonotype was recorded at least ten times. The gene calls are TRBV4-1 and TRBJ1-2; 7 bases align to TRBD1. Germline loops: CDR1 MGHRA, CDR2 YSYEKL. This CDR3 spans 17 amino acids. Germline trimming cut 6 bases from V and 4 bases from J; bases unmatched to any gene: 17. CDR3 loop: CASRSPGQTPVGYGYTF. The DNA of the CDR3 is TGCGCCAGCAGATCCCCGGGACAGACTCCAGTGGGCTATGGCTACACCTTC.

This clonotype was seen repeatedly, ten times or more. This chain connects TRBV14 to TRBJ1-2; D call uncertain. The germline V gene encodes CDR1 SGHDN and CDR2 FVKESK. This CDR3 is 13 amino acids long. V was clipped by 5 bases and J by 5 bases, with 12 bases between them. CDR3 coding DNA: TGTGCCAGCAGCGCTACTTTCATTTATGGCTACACCTTC. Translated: CASSATFIYGYTF. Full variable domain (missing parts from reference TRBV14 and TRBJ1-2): EAGVTQFPSHSVIEKGQTVTLRCDPISGHDNLYWYRRVMGKEIKFLLHFVKESKQDESGMPNNRFLAERTGGTYSTLKVQPAELEDSGVYFCASSATFIYGYTFGSGTRLTVV.

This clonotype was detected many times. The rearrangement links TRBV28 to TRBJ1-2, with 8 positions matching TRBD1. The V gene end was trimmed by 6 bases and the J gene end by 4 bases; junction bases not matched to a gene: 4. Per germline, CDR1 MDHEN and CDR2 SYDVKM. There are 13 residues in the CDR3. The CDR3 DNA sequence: TGTGCCAGCAGGGGACAGGCAATCTATGGCTACACCTTC. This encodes CASRGQAIYGYTF.

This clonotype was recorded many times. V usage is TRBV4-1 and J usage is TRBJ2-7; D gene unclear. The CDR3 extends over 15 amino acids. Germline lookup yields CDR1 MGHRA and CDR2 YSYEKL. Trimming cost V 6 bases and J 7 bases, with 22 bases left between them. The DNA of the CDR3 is TGCGCCAGCAGTCATTCGGAGCAGGTCCGGAGAGAGCAGTACTTC. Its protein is CASSHSEQVRREQYF.

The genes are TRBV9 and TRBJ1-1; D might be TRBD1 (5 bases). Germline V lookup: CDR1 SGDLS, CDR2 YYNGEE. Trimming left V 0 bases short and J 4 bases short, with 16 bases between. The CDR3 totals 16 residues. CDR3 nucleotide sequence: TGTGCCAGCAGCGTAGACGGGGCAGGGTTAAGCACTGAAGCTTTCTTT. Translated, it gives CASSVDGAGLSTEAFF. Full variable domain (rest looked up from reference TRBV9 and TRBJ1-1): DSGVTQTPKHLITATGQRVTLRCSPRSGDLSVYWYQQSLDQGLQFLIQYYNGEERAKGNILERFSAQQFPDLHSELNLSSLELGDSALYFCASSVDGAGLSTEAFFGQGTRLTVV.

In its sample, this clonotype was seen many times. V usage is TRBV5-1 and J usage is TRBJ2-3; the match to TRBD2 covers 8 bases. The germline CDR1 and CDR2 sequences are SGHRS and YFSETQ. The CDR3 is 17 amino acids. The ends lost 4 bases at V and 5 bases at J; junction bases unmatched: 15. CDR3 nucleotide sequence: TGCGCCAGCAGCCCCGAAAACCTAGCGGGCCCCCAAGATACGCAGTATTTT. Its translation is CASSPENLAGPQDTQYF.

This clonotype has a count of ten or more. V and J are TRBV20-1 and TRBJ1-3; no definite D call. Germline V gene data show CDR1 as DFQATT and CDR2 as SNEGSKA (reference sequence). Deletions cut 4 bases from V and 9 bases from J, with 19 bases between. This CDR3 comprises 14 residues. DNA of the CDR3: TGCAGTGCTAAAGAAGGCCCTCCGGAGGCCACCATATATTTT. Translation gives CSAKEGPPEATIYF.

The CDR3 reads CASSPPGFRTEAFF. The CDR3 coding sequence is TGTGCCAGCTCACCACCAGGGTTTCGCACTGAAGCTTTCTTT. The V call is TRBV18, the J call TRBJ1-1, with D unclear. There are 14 residues in the CDR3. Germline-derived CDR1 and CDR2 are KGHSH and LQKENI. Trimming shortened V by 0 bases and J by 4 bases, and 9 bases separated the two germline ends.

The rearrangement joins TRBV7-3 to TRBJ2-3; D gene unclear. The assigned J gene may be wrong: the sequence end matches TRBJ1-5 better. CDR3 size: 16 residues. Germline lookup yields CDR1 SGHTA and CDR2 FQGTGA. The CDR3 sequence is CASSSLPGKGTDTQHF. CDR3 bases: TGTGCCAGCAGCTCGCTCCCGGGAAAGGGCACAGATACGCAGCATTTT.

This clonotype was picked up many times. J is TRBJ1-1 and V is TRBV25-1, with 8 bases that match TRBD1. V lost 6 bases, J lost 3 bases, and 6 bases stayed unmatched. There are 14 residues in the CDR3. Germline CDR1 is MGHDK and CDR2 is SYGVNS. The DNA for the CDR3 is TGTGCCAGCAGAGGACAGGGCGGGTACACTGAAGCTTTCTTT. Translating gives CASRGQGGYTEAFF.

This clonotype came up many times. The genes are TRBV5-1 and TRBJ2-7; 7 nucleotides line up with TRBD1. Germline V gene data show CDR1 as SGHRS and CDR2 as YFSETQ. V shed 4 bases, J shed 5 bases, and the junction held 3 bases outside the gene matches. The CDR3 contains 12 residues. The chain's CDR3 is CASSDTGDEQYF. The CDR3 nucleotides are TGCGCCAGCAGCGACACAGGGGACGAGCAGTACTTC.